The rows below give T cell receptor beta chains drawn from one sample of a study of control samples from healthy donors and cancer patients. The assay was immunoSEQ multiplex PCR, and TCRdb's table has in-frame clones only and misses some. The sample lists tens of thousands of clones; 89% were seen once. Sequenced material: PBMCs. The receptor source for this set is a woman between 45 and 65 years old with colorectal cancer. The CDR3 runs from the conserved cysteine through the conserved F or W. A D gene is named only where the DNA matches it firmly. Part of the rows lack a size; the others show once, few, many or a class for expanded clones.

TRBJ1-1 - TRBV2 - CASSKQGLNTEAFF TGTGCCAGCAGCAAACAGGGTCTGAACACTGAAGCTTTCTTT
TRBJ2-5 - TRBV4-1 - CASSQGLVQGGLSETQYF TGCGCCAGCAGCCAAGGTTTGGTCCAGGGCGGCCTATCCGAGACCCAGTACTTC
TRBJ2-1 - TRBV28 TRBD2 CASRDSGTSGVNEQFF TGTGCCAGCAGAGACTCCGGGACTAGCGGGGTCAATGAGCAGTTCTTC
TRBJ1-5 few TRBV7-2 TRBD1 CASSLAYGRGSQPQHF TGTGCCAGCAGCTTAGCTTACGGCAGGGGGTCTCAGCCCCAGCATTTT
TRBJ1-1 - TRBV6-5 TRBD1 CASSYGTGFAEAFF TGTGCCAGCAGTTACGGGACAGGGTTTGCTGAAGCTTTCTTT
TRBJ1-1 - TRBV28 TRBD1 CASSLGTAIYTEAFF TGTGCCAGCAGTTTGGGGACAGCGATTTACACTGAAGCTTTCTTT
TRBJ2-5 - TRBV6-5 TRBD2 CASRRLAGGSETQYF TGTGCCAGCAGAAGACTAGCGGGGGGTTCAGAGACCCAGTACTTC
TRBJ1-4 once TRBV6-5 - CASVTGQFNNEKLFF TGTGCCAGCGTCACAGGGCAGTTCAATAATGAAAAACTGTTTTTT
TRBJ1-3 - TRBV3-1/TRBV3-2 - CASSQGPTSRNTIYF TGTGCCAGCAGCCAAGGGCCCACGAGCAGAAACACCATATATTTT
TRBJ1-2 once TRBV6-2/TRBV6-3 - CASSFRGRTRDYGYTF TGTGCCAGCAGTTTCCGAGGAAGAACCCGGGACTATGGCTACACCTTC
TRBJ2-5 - TRBV7-8 - CASSRNRDSGGETQYF TGTGCCAGCAGCCGGAACCGGGACTCCGGAGGGGAGACCCAGTACTTC
TRBJ1-6 - TRBV6-5 - CASRADGRGESPLHF TGTGCCAGCAGGGCGGATGGCAGGGGAGAGTCACCCCTCCACTTT
TRBJ1-5 - TRBV5-5 - CASTPRGGANQPQHF TGTGCCAGCACCCCTCGGGGGGGGGCAAATCAGCCCCAGCATTTT
TRBJ1-6 - TRBV3-1/TRBV3-2 - CASSQDGGNSPLHF TGTGCCAGCAGCCAAGATGGAGGGAATTCACCCCTCCACTTT
TRBJ2-5 - TRBV5-1 - CASSEMNGQETQYF TGCGCCAGCAGCGAGATGAACGGTCAAGAGACCCAGTACTTC
TRBJ2-1 - TRBV7-2 - CASSLGGIAWSYNEQFF TGTGCCAGCAGCTTAGGGGGGATTGCATGGTCCTACAATGAGCAGTTCTTC
TRBJ1-1 - TRBV4-2 - CASSPEWVRTEAFF TGTGCCAGCAGCCCGGAGTGGGTGAGGACTGAAGCTTTCTTT
TRBJ2-2 - TRBV14 TRBD1 CASSQDRERGRSGELFF TGTGCCAGCAGCCAAGATCGGGAAAGGGGGCGGAGCGGGGAGCTGTTTTTT
TRBJ2-1 - TRBV19 - CASSMGARNEQFF TGTGCCAGTAGTATGGGGGCTAGGAATGAGCAGTTCTTC
TRBJ1-5 - TRBV20-1 - CSASSRRNNQPQHF TGCAGTGCTAGTTCTAGGAGAAACAATCAGCCCCAGCATTTT
TRBJ1-6 once TRBV14 - CASSQDRSPLHF TGTGCCAGCAGCCAAGATCGGTCACCCCTCCACTTT
TRBJ1-6 - TRBV18 TRBD1 CASSPNQGDSPLHF TGTGCCAGCTCACCAAACCAGGGGGATTCACCCCTCCACTTT
TRBJ2-5 - TRBV6-2/TRBV6-3 TRBD2 CASSYRAGVGETQYF TGTGCCAGCAGTTACAGGGCGGGGGTAGGGGAGACCCAGTACTTC
TRBJ2-2 few TRBV12-5 - CASGLPENPYTGELFF TGTGCTAGTGGTTTGCCCGAAAACCCCTACACCGGGGAGCTGTTTTTT
TRBJ2-5 - TRBV28 - CASSLGGSGRETQYF TGTGCCAGCAGTTTGGGGGGCTCGGGTAGAGAGACCCAGTACTTC
TRBJ2-2 - TRBV15 - CATARGANTGELFF TGTGCCACCGCCCGGGGGGCCAACACCGGGGAGCTGTTTTTT
TRBJ2-3 - TRBV18 - CASSPGISTDTQYF TGTGCCAGCTCACCTGGGATCTCCACAGATACGCAGTATTTT
TRBJ2-4 - TRBV5-1 - CASSTYRENIQYF TGCGCCAGCAGCACCTACAGGGAAAACATTCAGTACTTC